Listed below are T cell receptor beta chains from one sample, sequenced in a study of T cells expressing NK-cell markers. TCRdb derives one entry per CDR3 protein from the 5' RACE reads, leaving out DNA. This listing includes some 280,000 distinct CDR3 sequences. Sequences were obtained from blood T cells: a sorted CD56 or NKG2C T cell subset, CD4+ or CD8+ T cells, or bulk PBMC T cells (not recorded which). These receptors came from a man younger than 30 in good health. CDR3s include the opening cysteine and the closing phenylalanine or tryptophan. Fields, in order: CDR3 protein, V gene, CDR3 length, J gene.

CDR3 protein: CATSRLTVGPDNNEQFF
V gene: TRBV15
CDR3 length: 17
J gene: TRBJ2-1

CDR3 protein: CSARPGADQPQHF
V gene: TRBV20-1
CDR3 length: 13
J gene: TRBJ1-5

CDR3 protein: CASSQTGLVGNQPQHF
V gene: TRBV4-2
CDR3 length: 16
J gene: TRBJ1-5

CDR3 protein: CASVIGGRSGNTIYF
V gene: TRBV6-1
CDR3 length: 15
J gene: TRBJ1-3

CDR3 protein: CSARTPYSGANVLTF
V gene: TRBV20-1
CDR3 length: 15
J gene: TRBJ2-6

CDR3 protein: CATSYAGGHNEQFF
V gene: TRBV15
CDR3 length: 14
J gene: TRBJ2-1

CDR3 protein: CASEAWTSGEQFF
V gene: TRBV19
CDR3 length: 13
J gene: TRBJ2-1

CDR3 protein: CASRQPRGPKNIQYF
V gene: TRBV6-1
CDR3 length: 15
J gene: TRBJ2-4

CDR3 protein: CSAPRILAGPLGEQFF
V gene: TRBV20-1
CDR3 length: 16
J gene: TRBJ2-1

CDR3 protein: CASRLSLTSGQETQYF
V gene: TRBV5-4
CDR3 length: 16
J gene: TRBJ2-5

CDR3 protein: CSARDLRQGSYEQYF
V gene: TRBV20-1
CDR3 length: 15
J gene: TRBJ2-7

CDR3 protein: CASSRVAAGSTDTQYF
V gene: TRBV5-4
CDR3 length: 16
J gene: TRBJ2-3

CDR3 protein: CASSLWSSGSGNEQFF
V gene: TRBV5-1
CDR3 length: 16
J gene: TRBJ2-1

CDR3 protein: CASSSSRDFDTQYF
V gene: TRBV12-3/TRBV12-4
CDR3 length: 14
J gene: TRBJ2-3

CDR3 protein: CAIMSGARAASTDTQYF
V gene: TRBV10-3
CDR3 length: 17
J gene: TRBJ2-3

CDR3 protein: CASSQEASAYNEQFF
V gene: TRBV3-1
CDR3 length: 15
J gene: TRBJ2-1

CDR3 protein: CASSFSGRRYNEQFF
V gene: TRBV6-5
CDR3 length: 15
J gene: TRBJ2-1

CDR3 protein: CASSYAGGLSNEQFF
V gene: TRBV6-5
CDR3 length: 15
J gene: TRBJ2-1

CDR3 protein: CAISPDRGGQPQHF
V gene: TRBV10-3
CDR3 length: 14
J gene: TRBJ1-5

CDR3 protein: CASSMGTGRVSGELFF
V gene: TRBV19
CDR3 length: 16
J gene: TRBJ2-2

CDR3 protein: CASSKGAGHGNQPQHF
V gene: TRBV21-1
CDR3 length: 16
J gene: TRBJ1-5

CDR3 protein: CASSYSIGGVQFF
V gene: TRBV6-5
CDR3 length: 13
J gene: TRBJ2-1

CDR3 protein: CASSLLAGKGHEQFF
V gene: TRBV7-3
CDR3 length: 15
J gene: TRBJ2-1

CDR3 protein: CASSSIRDRGAVGTQYF
V gene: TRBV11-2
CDR3 length: 17
J gene: TRBJ2-5

CDR3 protein: CASSLAVRRYNSPLHF
V gene: TRBV5-4
CDR3 length: 16
J gene: TRBJ1-6

CDR3 protein: CASRLAGGTEQFF
V gene: TRBV12-3/TRBV12-4
CDR3 length: 13
J gene: TRBJ2-1

CDR3 protein: CASSGRTTMITEQFF
V gene: TRBV6-1
CDR3 length: 15
J gene: TRBJ2-1

CDR3 protein: CASSQASGHNNEQFF
V gene: TRBV3-1
CDR3 length: 15
J gene: TRBJ2-1

CDR3 protein: CASSFRDSLRPNTGELFF
V gene: TRBV6-2/TRBV6-3
CDR3 length: 18
J gene: TRBJ2-2

CDR3 protein: CASRPRTSGRKETQYF
V gene: TRBV6-1
CDR3 length: 16
J gene: TRBJ2-5

CDR3 protein: CSAPPRGLTGNEQFF
V gene: TRBV20-1
CDR3 length: 15
J gene: TRBJ2-1

CDR3 protein: CAISDWGRSSPLHF
V gene: TRBV10-3
CDR3 length: 14
J gene: TRBJ1-6

CDR3 protein: CASGLTIGTPLNTGELFF
V gene: TRBV12-5
CDR3 length: 18
J gene: TRBJ2-2

CDR3 protein: CASRLTVNNEQFF
V gene: TRBV7-2
CDR3 length: 13
J gene: TRBJ2-1

CDR3 protein: CASLASTRDRGDEQLF
V gene: TRBV7-9
CDR3 length: 16
J gene: TRBJ2-1

CDR3 protein: CSTRGDGANYGYTF
V gene: TRBV29-1
CDR3 length: 14
J gene: TRBJ1-2

CDR3 protein: CASSDYRDTGANVLTF
V gene: TRBV5-1
CDR3 length: 16
J gene: TRBJ2-6

CDR3 protein: CSARDIQDSNNSPLHF
V gene: TRBV20-1
CDR3 length: 16
J gene: TRBJ1-6

CDR3 protein: CASSWGTSTEQYF
V gene: TRBV5-6
CDR3 length: 13
J gene: TRBJ2-7

CDR3 protein: CASSQEITGVGELFF
V gene: TRBV4-3
CDR3 length: 15
J gene: TRBJ2-2

CDR3 protein: CASTPSGRAGDTQYF
V gene: TRBV6-1
CDR3 length: 15
J gene: TRBJ2-3

CDR3 protein: CASSYSILVQHSNQPQHF
V gene: TRBV6-5
CDR3 length: 18
J gene: TRBJ1-5

CDR3 protein: CASSPIREPHNEQFF
V gene: TRBV18
CDR3 length: 15
J gene: TRBJ2-1

CDR3 protein: CASAPSVRGWHNEQFF
V gene: TRBV6-2/TRBV6-3
CDR3 length: 16
J gene: TRBJ2-1

CDR3 protein: CASSRGTSGTPGELFF
V gene: TRBV6-1
CDR3 length: 16
J gene: TRBJ2-2

CDR3 protein: CASSVGTGGKDTQYF
V gene: TRBV5-1
CDR3 length: 15
J gene: TRBJ2-3